One TCR beta chain is described in this entry. The data derive from a study of PD-L1 blockade in urothelial cancer. This sample's time point: pretreatment peripheral blood. The number of samples from each patient was between 1 and 8, taken pretreatment and on-treatment. Germline-derived CDR1 and CDR2 are KGHSH and LQKENI. The CDR3 extends over 17 amino acids. V was pared by 3 bases and J by 4 bases, with 19 bases between. Clones were read by immunoSEQ multiplex PCR, and TCRdb kept only the in-frame ones, dropping some. The sample records about 56,000 clones, 65% to 90% being singletons. The material sequenced was PBMCs, taken around atezolizumab (anti-PD-L1) treatment. The TCR sequence derives from a man between 70 and 80 years old with urothelial cancer. This chain joins TRBV18 and TRBJ1-3; possible D gene TRBD1, 5 bases. DNA for the CDR3: TGTGCCAGCTCACCCTCCCCCCAGGGCCTCGTCGGAAACACCATATATTTT. This gives the protein CASSPSPQGLVGNTIYF.